Shown below are 14 T cell receptor beta chains from a single sample sequenced in a study of blood T cell repertoires in COVID-19. Using immunoSEQ multiplex PCR, the repertoire was profiled, and TCRdb retains in-frame clones only, with some absent. This sample carries some 200,000 clones, around 83% of them seen once, and the ten largest clones take less than 6%. Input material: peripheral blood. These receptors were taken from a woman in her 70s with COVID-19, enrolled during active disease.

The V call is TRBV5-8, the J call TRBJ1-1; 7 positions agree with TRBD1. Trimming at V came to 3 bases and at J to 1 base, leaving 9 bases not matched to a gene. This CDR3 spans 16 amino acids. Germline V gives CDR1 SGHTS, CDR2 YDEGEE. CDR3: CASSWPSTGRNTEAFF. CDR3 in DNA: TGTGCCAGCAGCTGGCCCTCGACAGGGAGGAACACTGAAGCTTTCTTT.

V and J are TRBV7-2 and TRBJ1-1; a weak D match, TRBD1 (6 bases). Germline V gene data show CDR1 as SGHTA and CDR2 as FQGNSA. The V gene lost 3 bases and the J gene lost 5 bases, with 13 bases spanning the gap. CDR3 length: 14 amino acids. CDR3 residues: CASSLGQGLTEAFF. In DNA form, the CDR3 reads TGTGCCAGCAGCTTGGGTCAGGGGCTAACTGAAGCTTTCTTT. The complete variable domain, with remaining parts taken from reference TRBV7-2 and TRBJ1-1, reads GAGVSQSPSNKVTEKGKDVELRCDPISGHTALYWYRQSLGQGLEFLIYFQGNSAPDKSGLPSDRFSAERTGGSVSTLTIQRTQQEDSAVYLCASSLGQGLTEAFFGQGTRLTVV.

The V and J genes are TRBV29-1 and TRBJ2-7; D is uncertain. There are 11 residues in the CDR3. Between the trimmed V and J ends, which lost 3 bases and 6 bases, there was a span of 9 bases. Germline V gene lookup returns CDR1 SQVTM and CDR2 ANQGSEA. The CDR3 reads CSVERMGEQYF. The DNA for the CDR3 is TGCAGCGTTGAGCGGATGGGCGAGCAGTACTTC.

The CDR3 DNA reads as TGTGCCAGCAGCTTGGGGGGGCCCACCAGCCAGCCCCAGCATTTT. Translation: CASSLGGPTSQPQHF. The chain couples TRBV5-6 to TRBJ1-5, with a weak D call TRBD1 (6 bases). The CDR3 has 15 amino acids. V gave up 0 bases and J gave up 7 bases, with 14 bases separating them. Germline V gene sequence: CDR1 SGHDT, CDR2 YYEEEE.

The chain is built from TRBV29-1 and TRBJ2-3; the D gene is possibly TRBD2 (5 bases). The CDR3 loop spans 13 amino acids. V gave up 8 bases and J gave up 3 bases, with 15 bases separating them. The germline CDR1 and CDR2 sequences are SQVTM and ANQGSEA. CDR3 DNA sequence: TGCAGCCCACTAGATTTTAAGACAGATACGCAGTATTTT. Translation: CSPLDFKTDTQYF.

The chain carries TRBV7-2 and TRBJ2-7, with a possible D match to TRBD1 (5 bases). The CDR3 extends over 14 amino acids. Germline V gives CDR1 SGHTA, CDR2 FQGNSA. V lost 1 base to trimming and J lost 4 bases, with 11 bases between them. DNA of the CDR3: TGTGCCAGCAGCTTAGGCAGGGTAGTATACGAGCAGTACTTC. Amino acids: CASSLGRVVYEQYF.

The chain couples TRBV19 to TRBJ1-2, with 8 bases matching TRBD1. This CDR3 region has 12 residues. V shed 8 bases and J 8 bases; nucleotides not matched to a gene: 7. CDR1 is LNHDA, CDR2 SQIVND, per germline (reference sequence). In nucleotides, the CDR3 is TGTGCCAGTCGAGGACAGGGAGGAGGCTACACCTTC. As protein: CASRGQGGGYTF. The entire variable domain, with the rest obtained from reference TRBV19 and TRBJ1-2, is as follows: DGGITQSPKYLFRKEGQNVTLSCEQNLNHDAMYWYRQDPGQGLRLIYYSQIVNDFQKGDIAEGYSVSREKKESFPLTVTSAQKNPTAFYLCASRGQGGGYTFGSGTRLTVV.

This chain links TRBV7-2 with TRBJ2-3; the match to TRBD1 covers 8 bases. After removal of 6 bases from V and 6 bases from J, the junction contained 5 bases not matched to a gene. The CDR3 totals 13 residues. CDR1 and CDR2 (germline): SGHTA, FQGNSA. CDR3 coding DNA: TGTGCCAGCAGGCAGGACAGGGCGGATACGCAGTATTTT. Residues: CASRQDRADTQYF.

The chain employs TRBV5-1 and TRBJ1-4; the D is unclear. Looked up from germline, CDR1 is SGHRS and CDR2 is YFSETQ. V shed 2 bases and J shed 3 bases, with 8 bases lying between them. The CDR3 loop spans 14 amino acids. CDR3 loop: CASSFSRPNEKLFF. In DNA, the CDR3 is TGCGCCAGCAGCTTCTCGAGGCCTAATGAAAAACTGTTTTTT.

The V call is TRBV3-1 (or the pseudogene TRBV3-2), the J call TRBJ2-5; D not certain. Germline V CDR1 and CDR2: LGHDT, YNNKEL (reference sequence). This CDR3 comprises 15 residues. Deletions cut 0 bases from V and 6 bases from J, with 14 bases between. The DNA for the CDR3 is TGTGCCAGCAGCCAAGATCTTTCGGAGAGGCAGACCCAGTACTTC. It encodes CASSQDLSERQTQYF.

J is TRBJ2-6 and V is TRBV6-2 or TRBV6-3; TRBD2 might be the D (6 bases). The CDR3 sequence is 15 residues long. The V end was cut by 4 bases, the J end by 0 bases, with 7 bases between. The germline V gene has CDR1 MNHEY and CDR2 SVGEGT. The DNA of the CDR3 is TGTGCCAGCAGTTGGCGGGACTCTGGGGCCAACGTCCTGACTTTC. Its translation is CASSWRDSGANVLTF.

As to this clone: The same CDR3 is also encoded by other DNA sequences in this sample. The chain uses TRBV5-1 and TRBJ2-5, with D hard to call. The germline gives CDR1 SGHRS, CDR2 YFSETQ. CDR3 length: 13 amino acids. V gave up 0 bases and J gave up 2 bases, with 5 bases separating them. CDR3 amino acids: CASSLGPQETQYF. DNA for the CDR3: TGCGCCAGCAGCTTGGGGCCTCAAGAGACCCAGTACTTC.

To note about this clone: Other DNA sequences from this sample encode an identical CDR3 as well. V gene TRBV5-1 combines with J gene TRBJ2-6; D unresolved. V was shortened by 1 base and J by 0 bases, with 2 bases between the two germline ends. CDR3 length: 14 residues. Germline V gene sequence: CDR1 SGHRS, CDR2 YFSETQ. CDR3 bases: TGCGCCAGCAGCTTGTACTCTGGGGCCAACGTCCTGACTTTC. Translating gives CASSLYSGANVLTF.

About this clone itself: Other DNA sequences in the same sample also yield this CDR3. This chain joins TRBV5-1 and TRBJ2-7; TRBD1 matches 8 bases. CDR1 is SGHRS, CDR2 YFSETQ, per germline. Trimming took 4 bases from V and 2 from J; bases not matched to a gene: 8. The CDR3 has 15 amino acids. CDR3 coding DNA: TGCGCCAGCAGCCCTCTTGGGACAGGTACCTACGAGCAGTACTTC. Protein sequence: CASSPLGTGTYEQYF.